This note documents a single TCR beta chain sequence. Libraries were prepared by immunoSEQ multiplex PCR; TCRdb keeps only in-frame clonotypes and omits some of them. The table includes some 1,100,000 clones, 75% to 80% detected once. This entry is derived from a study of shared clonotypes between healthy human individuals. The V end lost 3 bases, the J end lost 0 bases, and 9 bases lay between the germline ends. CDR1 and CDR2 (germline): MDHEN, SYDVKM. The CDR3 totals 15 residues. This chain joins TRBV28 and TRBJ2-4; D is uncertain. The sequencing sample was made of memory CD4+ T cells from PBMCs. As to subset: CD45RA-negative fraction. The receptor comes from a man aged 18-30 years in good health. Some clones in this sample may be carry-over from other donors' samples. As DNA, the CDR3 is TGTGCCAGCAGTTTGAGTTCGGTAGCCAAAAACATTCAGTACTTC. This gives the protein CASSLSSVAKNIQYF.